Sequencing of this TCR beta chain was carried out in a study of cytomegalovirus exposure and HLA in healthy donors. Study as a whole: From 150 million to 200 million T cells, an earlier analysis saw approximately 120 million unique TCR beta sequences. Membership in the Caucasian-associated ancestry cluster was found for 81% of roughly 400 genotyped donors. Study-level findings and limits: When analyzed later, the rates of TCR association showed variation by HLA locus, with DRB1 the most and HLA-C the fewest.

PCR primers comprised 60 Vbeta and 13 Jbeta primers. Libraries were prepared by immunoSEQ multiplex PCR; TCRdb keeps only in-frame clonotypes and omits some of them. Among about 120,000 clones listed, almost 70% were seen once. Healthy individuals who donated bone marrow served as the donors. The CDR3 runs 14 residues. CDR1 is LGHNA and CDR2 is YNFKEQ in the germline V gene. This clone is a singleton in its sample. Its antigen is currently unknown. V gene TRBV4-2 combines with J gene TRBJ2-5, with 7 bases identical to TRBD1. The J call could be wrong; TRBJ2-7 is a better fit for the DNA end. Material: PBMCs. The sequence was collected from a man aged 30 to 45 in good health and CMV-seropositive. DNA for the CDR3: TGTGCCAGCAGCCAAGATGACAGGGATTACGAGCAGTACTTC. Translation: CASSQDDRDYEQYF.